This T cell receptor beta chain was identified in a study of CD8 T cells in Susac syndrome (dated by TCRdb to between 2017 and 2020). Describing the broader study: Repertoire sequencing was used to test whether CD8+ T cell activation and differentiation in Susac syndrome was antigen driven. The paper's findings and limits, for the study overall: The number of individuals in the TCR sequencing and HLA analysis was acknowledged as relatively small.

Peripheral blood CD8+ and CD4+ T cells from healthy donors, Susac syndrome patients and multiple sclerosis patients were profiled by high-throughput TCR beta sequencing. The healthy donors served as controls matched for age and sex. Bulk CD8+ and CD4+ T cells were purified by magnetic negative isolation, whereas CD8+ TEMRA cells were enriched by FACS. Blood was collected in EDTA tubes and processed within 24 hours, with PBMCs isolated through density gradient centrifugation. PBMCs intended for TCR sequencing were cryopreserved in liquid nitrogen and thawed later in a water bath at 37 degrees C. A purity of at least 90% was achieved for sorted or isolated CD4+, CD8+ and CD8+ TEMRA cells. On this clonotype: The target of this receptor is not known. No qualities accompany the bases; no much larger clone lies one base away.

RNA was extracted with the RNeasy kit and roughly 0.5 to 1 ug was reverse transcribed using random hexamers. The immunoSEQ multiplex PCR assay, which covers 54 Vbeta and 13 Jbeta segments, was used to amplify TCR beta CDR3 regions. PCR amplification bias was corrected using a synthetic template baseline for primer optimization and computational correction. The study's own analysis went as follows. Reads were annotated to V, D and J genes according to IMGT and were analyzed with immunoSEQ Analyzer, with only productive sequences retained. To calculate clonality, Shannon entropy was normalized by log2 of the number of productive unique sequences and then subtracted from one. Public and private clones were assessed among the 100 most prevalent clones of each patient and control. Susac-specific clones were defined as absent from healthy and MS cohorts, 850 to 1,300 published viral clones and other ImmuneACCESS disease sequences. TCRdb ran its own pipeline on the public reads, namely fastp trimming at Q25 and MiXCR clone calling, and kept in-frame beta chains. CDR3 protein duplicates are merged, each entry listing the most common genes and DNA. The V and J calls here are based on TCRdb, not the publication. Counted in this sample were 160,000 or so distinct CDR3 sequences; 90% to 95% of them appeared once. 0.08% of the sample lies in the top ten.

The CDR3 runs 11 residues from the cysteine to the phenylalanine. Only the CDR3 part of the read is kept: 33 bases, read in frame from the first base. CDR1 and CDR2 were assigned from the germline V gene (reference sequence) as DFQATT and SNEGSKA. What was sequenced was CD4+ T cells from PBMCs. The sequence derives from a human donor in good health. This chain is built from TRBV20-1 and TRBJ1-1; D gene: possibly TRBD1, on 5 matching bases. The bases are TGCAGGACATCCCGGGGGAATGAAGCTTTCTTT. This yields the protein CRTSRGNEAFF.